These T cell receptor beta chains were read from a single sample in a study of cytomegalovirus exposure and HLA in healthy donors. Clones were sequenced by immunoSEQ multiplex PCR, and TCRdb holds only the in-frame ones, with some missing. The table has about 200,000 clones, around 86% seen once; the top ten hold 2% to 2.5%. The sequenced sample consisted of PBMCs. Receptors originate from a young woman in good health and CMV-seropositive. Each CDR3 is given with its conserved first and last residue. The D gene is left open where the match is weak. Size values are once, few and many counts, or a class for expanded clones, and some rows have none.

d_gene	v_gene	j_gene	abundance	CDR3nt	CDR3aa
-	TRBV19	TRBJ1-5	-	TGTGCCAGTAGTATTGAGAGGGTCTATAGCAATCAGCCCCAGCATTTT	CASSIERVYSNQPQHF
TRBD1	TRBV18	TRBJ1-3	-	TGTGCCAGCTCACCGGGGTCGACAGGGGCTGGAAACACCATATATTTT	CASSPGSTGAGNTIYF
-	TRBV2	TRBJ1-1	-	TGTGCCAGCACCATGACCGGGATGAACACTGAAGCTTTCTTT	CASTMTGMNTEAFF
-	TRBV5-7	TRBJ1-2	few	TGTGCCAGCAGCTACTACGACTATGGCTACACCTTC	CASSYYDYGYTF
-	TRBV13	TRBJ2-1	-	TGTGCCAGCAGCTTAGGGATAGGGCAGGGGCGATTCTTC	CASSLGIGQGRFF
TRBD2	TRBV4-2	TRBJ2-7	-	TGTGCCAGCAGCCCAGGGGTGGCTCGGACTAGCGGGAGGTACGAGCAGTACTTC	CASSPGVARTSGRYEQYF
TRBD1	TRBV5-1	TRBJ1-4	-	TGCGCCAGCAGCGGGACAGGGGGCGGTGAAAAACTGTTTTTT	CASSGTGGGEKLFF
TRBD2	TRBV10-1	TRBJ2-3	-	TGCGCCAGCGCCCCGCTTTCGGCTAGCGGGCTGGATACGCAGTATTTT	CASAPLSASGLDTQYF
-	TRBV2	TRBJ2-1	-	TGTGCCAGCAAATCGGAGGGCCCTTTCAATGAGCAGTTCTTC	CASKSEGPFNEQFF
-	TRBV7-9	TRBJ1-4	-	TGTGCCAGCAGCTTAGTGCAGGGTGAAAAACTGTTTTTT	CASSLVQGEKLFF
TRBD1	TRBV7-2	TRBJ1-2	-	TGTGCCAGCAGCACCCGGGACAGGGGGCTGGGAGGCTACACCTTC	CASSTRDRGLGGYTF
-	TRBV18	TRBJ1-1	-	TGTGCCAGCTCACCATTAGACAGTAACACTGAAGCTTTCTTT	CASSPLDSNTEAFF
-	TRBV10-3	TRBJ2-1	-	TGTGCCATCAGTGAGTCACGGACCCCCGGCCCGAGCGGCTCCTACAATGAGCAGTTCTTC	CAISESRTPGPSGSYNEQFF
-	TRBV5-1	TRBJ2-7	-	TGCGCCAGCAGCACCATAGCGGCCCAATACGAGCAGTACTTC	CASSTIAAQYEQYF
TRBD1	TRBV10-1	TRBJ1-2	few	TGCGCCAGCAGTGAGTCGGGGACAGGGCACGGCTACACCTTC	CASSESGTGHGYTF
-	TRBV29-1	TRBJ2-3	-	TGCAGCGTTGCAATAGGAGTCACAGATACGCAGTATTTT	CSVAIGVTDTQYF
-	TRBV28	TRBJ2-7	-	TGTGCCAGCAGTTCCCGGCGGGTGACCACCTACGAGCAGTACTTC	CASSSRRVTTYEQYF
-	TRBV6-6	TRBJ2-2	-	TGTGCCAGCAGTTCCGACTGGTCCGGGGAGCTGTTTTTT	CASSSDWSGELFF
TRBD1	TRBV5-4	TRBJ1-1	-	TGTGCCAGCAGCTTGTTGAGGGGACAGGGAAACACTGAAGCTTTCTTT	CASSLLRGQGNTEAFF
TRBD1	TRBV6-1	TRBJ1-1	-	TGTGCCAGCAGGGTTACAGGGGGTGACACTGAAGCTTTCTTT	CASRVTGGDTEAFF
TRBD1	TRBV2	TRBJ2-7	-	TGTGCCAGCAGTGGGCCTCATGGACAGGGGGCTGTGTACGAGCAGTACTTC	CASSGPHGQGAVYEQYF
-	TRBV20-1	TRBJ2-1	-	TGCAGTGTACTACTAGTGGCTGAGCAGTTCTTC	CSVLLVAEQFF
-	TRBV7-3	TRBJ1-2	-	TGTGCCAGCAGCCACAGGTCCCGGGATGGCTACACCTTC	CASSHRSRDGYTF
-	TRBV4-1	TRBJ2-7	-	TGCGCCAGCAGCCAAGTTGAGGGAAACTACGAGCAGTACTTC	CASSQVEGNYEQYF
TRBD2	TRBV7-9	TRBJ2-3	-	TGTGCCAGCAGCGCCGCCGGGACTAGAGCGATGAATACGCAGTATTTT	CASSAAGTRAMNTQYF
TRBD2	TRBV6-4	TRBJ2-5	-	TGTGCCAGCAGTGACTCCTCAGGGCTAGCGGGTGCGACCCAGTACTTC	CASSDSSGLAGATQYF
TRBD2	TRBV2	TRBJ2-5	-	TGTGCCAGCAGTCCCGGGACTAGCGGGAGGAGGCTACGGGAGACCCAGTACTTC	CASSPGTSGRRLRETQYF
-	TRBV28	TRBJ1-5	once	TGTGCCAGCGGAGGGACGGACAATCAGCCCCAGCATTTT	CASGGTDNQPQHF
-	TRBV30	TRBJ2-7	-	TGTGCCTGGTCGGGGTCCCTGAGCGAGCAGTACTTC	CAWSGSLSEQYF
-	TRBV19	TRBJ1-1	-	TGTGCCAGTAGTGAATACAGGGCGTTGGGCACTGAAGCTTTCTTT	CASSEYRALGTEAFF
-	TRBV2	TRBJ2-1	once	TGTGCCAGCAGTGAAGTTCAGGGCCCTGGCCCCAATGAGCAGTTCTTC	CASSEVQGPGPNEQFF
-	TRBV5-1	TRBJ2-3	-	TGCGCCAGCAGCTTGGTCCCGGGCACAGATACGCAGTATTTT	CASSLVPGTDTQYF
TRBD1	TRBV7-9	TRBJ1-5	-	TGTGCCAGCAGCTCGACAGGGCTCGGACAGCCCCAGCATTTT	CASSSTGLGQPQHF
TRBD1	TRBV28	TRBJ1-2	few	TGTGCCAGCAGTTTTCGATCCAGGGGGCGCCTAGCCTACACCTTC	CASSFRSRGRLAYTF
TRBD1	TRBV5-1	TRBJ1-1	few	TGCGCCAGCAGCTTGGCCTCAGGGGGCACTGAAGCTTTCTTT	CASSLASGGTEAFF
TRBD1	TRBV5-1	TRBJ1-1	-	TGCGCCAGCAGCTTGGAAGTTTGGGACAGTCGGGGTTTACGAACTGAAGCTTTCTTT	CASSLEVWDSRGLRTEAFF
-	TRBV7-2	TRBJ2-2	-	TGTGCCAGCAGCCGTAGGAGGGTGGCTACCGGGGAGCTGTTTTTT	CASSRRRVATGELFF
-	TRBV19	TRBJ2-5	-	TGTGCCAGTAGTATAGGCAGAGAGGGGACCCAGTACTTC	CASSIGREGTQYF
TRBD2	TRBV2	TRBJ2-1	-	TGTGCCAGCAGAACCGCTAGCGGGAGTTGGAATGAGCAGTTCTTC	CASRTASGSWNEQFF
TRBD1	TRBV5-4	TRBJ2-2	-	TGTGCCAGCAGCTTGGGGCAGGGGGCTAACACCGGGGAGCTGTTTTTT	CASSLGQGANTGELFF
TRBD2	TRBV9	TRBJ2-7	-	TGTGCCAGCAGCGAAACCGGGACTAGCGGGGTAGGATCCTACGAGCAGTACTTC	CASSETGTSGVGSYEQYF
-	TRBV4-1	TRBJ1-2	-	TGCGCCAGCAGCGACACGGTGGACTATGGCTACACCTTC	CASSDTVDYGYTF
-	TRBV5-1	TRBJ2-3	once	TGCGCCAGCAGCTTGGAACAGGGATACGATACGCAGTATTTT	CASSLEQGYDTQYF
-	TRBV27	TRBJ2-2	-	TGTGCCAGCAGTTTATCGACAGGTTGGAACACCGGGGAGCTGTTTTTT	CASSLSTGWNTGELFF
-	TRBV5-1	TRBJ1-1	-	TGCGCCAGCAGCTTGACAGGGCCCTTGAACACTGAAGCTTTCTTT	CASSLTGPLNTEAFF
TRBD1	TRBV5-1	TRBJ2-2	once	TGCGCCAGCAGCTTGTCGCGACAGGGTCCCGGGGAGCTGTTTTTT	CASSLSRQGPGELFF
-	TRBV6-5	TRBJ2-3	-	TGTGCCAGCAGTTACGGGGGGAAAGGCCGCACAGATACGCAGTATTTT	CASSYGGKGRTDTQYF